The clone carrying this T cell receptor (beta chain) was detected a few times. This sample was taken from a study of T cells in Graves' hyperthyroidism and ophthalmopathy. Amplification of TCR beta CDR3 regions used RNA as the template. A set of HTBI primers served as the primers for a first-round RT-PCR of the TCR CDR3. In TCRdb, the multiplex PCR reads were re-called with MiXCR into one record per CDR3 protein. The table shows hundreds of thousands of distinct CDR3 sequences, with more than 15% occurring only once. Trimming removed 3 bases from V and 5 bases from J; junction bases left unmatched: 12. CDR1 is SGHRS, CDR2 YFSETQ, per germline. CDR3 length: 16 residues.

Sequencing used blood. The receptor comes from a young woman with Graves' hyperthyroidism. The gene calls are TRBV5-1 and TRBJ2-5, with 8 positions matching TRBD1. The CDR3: CASSWATGAIDETQYF. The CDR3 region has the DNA TGCGCCAGCAGCTGGGCGACAGGGGCGATTGACGAGACCCAGTACTTC. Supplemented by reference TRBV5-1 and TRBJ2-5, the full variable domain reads KAGVTQTPRYLIKTRGQQVTLSCSPISGHRSVSWYQQTPGQGLQFLFEYFSETQRNKGNFPGRFSGRQFSNSRSEMNVSTLELGDSALYLCASSWATGAIDETQYFGPGTRLLVL.